What follows are 24 T cell receptor beta chains derived from one specimen sequenced in a study of human T cells and chemical hapten exposure. MiXCR, run by TCRdb on the RACE reads, gives a single entry per CDR3 protein. The sample holds 71,000 or so distinct CDR3 sequences; 9.8% are singletons and the top ten take 2.5% to 4%. The time point: patch test 1, 2 weeks after DPC sensitization. Treatment in this sample: therapeutic diphenylcyclopropenone sensitization with weekly scalp DPC. The sample was whole blood, taken in connection with sensitization to the hapten diphenylcyclopropenone (DPC). Receptors originate from a woman aged 40-49 years with alopecia areata. Some clones in this sample may be carry-over from other donors' samples.

This clonotype has a handful of counts. The gene calls are TRBV25-1 and TRBJ1-1; D not certain. V lost 10 bases, J lost 0 bases, and 12 bases lay in between. The CDR3 sequence is 13 residues long. From germline, CDR1 is MGHDK and CDR2 SYGVNS. The CDR3 region is CATRPGMNTEAFF. CDR3 in DNA: TGTGCCACCCGCCCAGGCATGAACACTGAAGCTTTCTTT.

J is TRBJ1-1 and V is TRBV5-1; 7 bases agree with TRBD1. The CDR3 runs to 15 residues. Germline CDR1 reads SGHRS; CDR2 reads YFSETQ. V lost 3 bases, J lost 2 bases, and 7 bases stayed unmatched. CDR3 nucleotides: TGCGCCAGCAGCTCCACCGGGACAGTAAACACTGAAGCTTTCTTT. Its protein is CASSSTGTVNTEAFF.

The genes are TRBV7-6 and TRBJ2-7, with 7 nucleotides matching TRBD1. With V trimmed by 2 bases and J by 6 bases, 7 bases remained unmatched. Germline V gene data show CDR1 as SGHVS and CDR2 as FNYEAQ. This CDR3 is built from 14 residues. CDR3 residues: CASSLIDRDGEQYF. The CDR3 DNA follows: TGTGCCAGCAGCTTAATCGACAGGGATGGCGAGCAGTACTTC.

The table lists this clonotype with many counts. The chain links TRBV5-1 to TRBJ2-2, with D perhaps matching TRBD2 (6 bases). This CDR3 comprises 16 residues. Germline loops: CDR1 SGHRS, CDR2 YFSETQ. With 4 bases removed from V and 2 bases from J, the gap between germline ends came to 15 bases. The CDR3 DNA reads TGCGCCAGCAGCGGCGAGGTAGCGGTTAACACCGGGGAGCTGTTTTTT. Translating gives CASSGEVAVNTGELFF. Full variable domain (outside the CDR3, taken from reference TRBV5-1 and TRBJ2-2): KAGVTQTPRYLIKTRGQQVTLSCSPISGHRSVSWYQQTPGQGLQFLFEYFSETQRNKGNFPGRFSGRQFSNSRSEMNVSTLELGDSALYLCASSGEVAVNTGELFFGEGSRLTVL.

V is TRBV12-3 or TRBV12-4 and J is TRBJ2-1; 9 bases match TRBD1. With V trimmed by 4 bases and J by 15 bases, 16 bases remained unmatched. The CDR3 has 15 residues. CDR3 sequence reads: CASSSGTGIPLPLFF. Here the CDR3 DNA reads TGTGCCAGCAGTTCCGGGACAGGGATCCCGCTACCCTTGTTCTTC.

This clonotype was counted many times. The J gene is TRBJ1-1, the V gene TRBV4-2; D call uncertain. The CDR3 runs 15 residues. In germline, CDR1 is LGHNA, CDR2 YNFKEQ. V was trimmed by 1 base and J by 4 bases, leaving 13 bases between them. The CDR3 region has the DNA TGTGCCAGCAGCCAAGGCTACGCGGGCAGCACTGAAGCTTTCTTT. Its protein product is CASSQGYAGSTEAFF.

The chain is built from TRBV18 and TRBJ1-4; a possible D gene is TRBD1 (5 bases). CDR3 length: 15 residues. The germline V gene encodes CDR1 KGHSH and CDR2 LQKENI. Trimming took off 3 bases at V and 1 base at J, with 9 bases between the two ends. The chain's CDR3 is CASSPTVVTNEKLFF. DNA of the CDR3: TGTGCCAGCTCACCGACAGTAGTAACTAATGAAAAACTGTTTTTT.

The table lists this clonotype with many counts. The rearrangement uses TRBV20-1 and TRBJ2-2; D possibly corresponds to TRBD2 (6 bases). The CDR3 runs to 13 residues. The V end lost 3 bases, the J end lost 1 base, and 6 bases lay between the germline ends. The germline CDR1 and CDR2 sequences are DFQATT and SNEGSKA (reference sequence). The CDR3 DNA sequence: TGCAGTGCTAGCGGGGGGAACACCGGGGAGCTGTTTTTT. This sequence encodes CSASGGNTGELFF.

This clonotype was seen ten or more times. The chain is built from TRBV7-7 and TRBJ2-3; D is possibly TRBD2 (6 bases). Germline loops: CDR1 SSHAT, CDR2 FNYEAQ (reference sequence). V shed 3 bases and J shed 4 bases, with 14 bases lying between them. The CDR3 length is 15 residues. CDR3 protein: CASSLSSVGSDTQYF. CDR3 sequence (DNA): TGTGCCAGCAGCTTGTCTAGCGTCGGATCAGATACGCAGTATTTT.

The table lists this clonotype with many counts. This chain joins TRBV7-2 and TRBJ1-1; D possibly corresponds to TRBD1 (5 bases). Trimming cost V 0 bases and J 3 bases, with 11 bases left between them. The CDR3 spans 15 residues. Germline CDR1 SGHTA, CDR2 FQGNSA. CDR3 sequence: CASSLARGGYTEAFF. CDR3 DNA: TGTGCCAGCAGCTTAGCGCGGGGGGGGTACACTGAAGCTTTCTTT.

At least ten counts were recorded for this clonotype. The J gene is TRBJ2-3, the V gene TRBV7-2; D gene uncertain. V was cut by 0 bases and J by 4 bases, with 11 bases left in between. The CDR3 consists of 15 residues. Germline CDR1 is SGHTA and CDR2 is FQGNSA. This CDR3 reads CASSLARERSDTQYF. For the CDR3, the DNA is TGTGCCAGCAGCTTAGCCCGCGAAAGGTCAGATACGCAGTATTTT.

This clonotype was seen repeatedly, ten times or more. The rearrangement joins TRBV2 to TRBJ2-2; D is uncertain. The CDR3 has 14 amino acids. Looked up from germline, CDR1 is SNHLY and CDR2 is FYNNEI. Trimming shortened V by 6 bases and J by 0 bases, and 8 bases separated the two germline ends. The DNA for the CDR3 is TGTGCCAGCAGGGGCCATTCGAACACCGGGGAGCTGTTTTTT. Protein sequence: CASRGHSNTGELFF.

The chain employs TRBV5-6 and TRBJ1-6; D unresolved. Germline lookup yields CDR1 SGHDT and CDR2 YYEEEE. This CDR3 has 12 residues. V shed 1 base and J shed 10 bases, with 6 bases lying between them. CDR3 amino acids: CASSLSGSPLHF. As DNA, the CDR3 is TGTGCCAGCAGCTTGTCGGGGTCACCCCTCCACTTT.

This clonotype was recorded many times. The chain is built from TRBV7-6 and TRBJ2-7, with 12 bases fitting TRBD2. Germline V CDR1 and CDR2: SGHVS, FNYEAQ. V shed 5 bases, J shed 3 bases, and the junction held 5 bases outside the gene matches. The CDR3 loop spans 15 amino acids. CDR3 DNA sequence: TGTGCCAGCAGCGTGACTAGCGGGGGCGTCTACGAGCAGTACTTC. This codes for CASSVTSGGVYEQYF.

This clonotype was seen many times. This chain connects TRBV5-1 to TRBJ2-7; the match to TRBD1 covers 9 bases. CDR1 and CDR2 from the germline V gene are SGHRS and YFSETQ. Losses at the gene ends were 3 bases for V and 6 bases for J; bases not matched to a gene: 7. This CDR3 has 14 residues. The CDR3 sequence is CASSWMTGGFEQYF. CDR3 nucleotide sequence: TGCGCCAGCAGCTGGATGACAGGGGGATTCGAGCAGTACTTC. The complete variable domain, with remaining parts taken from reference TRBV5-1 and TRBJ2-7, reads KAGVTQTPRYLIKTRGQQVTLSCSPISGHRSVSWYQQTPGQGLQFLFEYFSETQRNKGNFPGRFSGRQFSNSRSEMNVSTLELGDSALYLCASSWMTGGFEQYFGPGTRLTVT.

This clonotype occurred many times. The gene calls are TRBV7-2 and TRBJ2-7; D possibly matches TRBD1 or TRBD2 (5 bases each). The CDR3 extends over 15 amino acids. Trimming cost V 3 bases and J 4 bases, with 16 bases left between them. Germline V CDR1 and CDR2: SGHTA, FQGNSA. The CDR3: CASSFGTGPQYEQYF. The CDR3 nucleotides read TGTGCCAGCAGCTTCGGAACGGGACCCCAGTACGAGCAGTACTTC.

The sample holds a few counts of this clonotype. The chain combines TRBV6-1 with TRBJ1-1; D is unresolved. The CDR3 runs 15 residues. Germline V gene sequence: CDR1 MNHNS, CDR2 SASEGT. The V and J ends lost 4 bases and 5 bases respectively, with 17 bases between them. CDR3 nucleotide sequence: TGTGCCAGCAGTGCCAGGCGGAACCTGAGGACTGAAGCTTTCTTT. Protein product: CASSARRNLRTEAFF.

On this clonotype: This may be a read error, as it is one base from a much larger clone. The V gene is TRBV11-2, the J gene TRBJ2-3, with TRBD2 as a possible D gene (7 bases). This CDR3 comprises 13 residues. Germline V gives CDR1 SGHAT, CDR2 FQNNGV. The CDR3 bases are TGTGCCTCGGGGGGCCCTTGGACAGTTACGCAGTATTTT. Translation: CASGGPWTVTQYF.

This clonotype was observed at least ten times. V gene TRBV27 combines with J gene TRBJ1-2; 9 bases are a match to TRBD1. The CDR3 is 15 residues long. V gave up 3 bases and J gave up 8 bases; unmatched junction bases: 10. The germline V gene encodes CDR1 MNHEY and CDR2 SMNVEV (reference sequence). CDR3: CASSFGTGSPGGYTF. CDR3 nucleotides: TGTGCCAGCAGTTTTGGGACAGGGTCCCCGGGAGGCTACACCTTC.

This clonotype showed up many times. The rearrangement joins TRBV7-8 to TRBJ2-3; 7 positions agree with TRBD2. The CDR3 totals 15 residues. The trim removed 5 bases at V and 6 bases at J, leaving 11 bases unmatched. Germline CDR1 and CDR2: SGHVS and FQNEAQ. CDR3 amino acids: CASSPSSSGPDTQYF. The CDR3 nucleotides are TGTGCCAGCAGCCCGAGTTCTAGCGGTCCGGATACGCAGTATTTT.

This clonotype was counted many times. The junction shows a germline mismatch at one end, possibly a read error. This chain links TRBV6-5 with TRBJ2-6, with D perhaps TRBD1 or TRBD2 (5 bases each). CDR1 and CDR2 from the germline V gene are MNHEY and SVGAGI. The CDR3 sequence is 16 residues long. For the CDR3, the DNA is TGTGCCAGCAGTTCATGGGGGAGTCCTGGGGCCAACGTCCTGATTTTC. It yields the protein CASSSWGSPGANVLIF.

The sample holds a few counts of this clonotype. This chain connects TRBV5-1 to TRBJ2-2; D remains unclear. Trimming shortened V by 0 bases and J by 4 bases, and 13 bases separated the two germline ends. The CDR3 is made up of 16 amino acids. Germline V gives CDR1 SGHRS, CDR2 YFSETQ. CDR3 amino acids: CASSLVQAGSTGELFF. CDR3 in DNA: TGCGCCAGCAGCTTGGTTCAAGCAGGTTCCACCGGGGAGCTGTTTTTT.

Only a few counts were recorded for this clonotype. The CDR3 loop is CASGITPGEQYF. CDR3 DNA: TGTGCCAGCGGGATCACTCCCGGCGAGCAGTACTTC. This chain links TRBV7-2 with TRBJ2-7; D is undetermined. CDR1 is SGHTA and CDR2 is FQGNSA in the germline V gene. V lost 8 bases, J lost 6 bases, and 14 bases lay in between. The CDR3 totals 12 residues.

The V call is TRBV4-1, the J call TRBJ2-4; D ambiguous. The CDR3 has 16 amino acids. The V and J ends lost 6 bases and 0 bases respectively, with 15 bases between them. CDR1 is MGHRA and CDR2 is YSYEKL in the germline V gene. In DNA, the CDR3 is TGCGCCAGCAGTCGACGCCTGTGGGGAGCCAAAAACATTCAGTACTTC. Translated, it gives CASSRRLWGAKNIQYF.